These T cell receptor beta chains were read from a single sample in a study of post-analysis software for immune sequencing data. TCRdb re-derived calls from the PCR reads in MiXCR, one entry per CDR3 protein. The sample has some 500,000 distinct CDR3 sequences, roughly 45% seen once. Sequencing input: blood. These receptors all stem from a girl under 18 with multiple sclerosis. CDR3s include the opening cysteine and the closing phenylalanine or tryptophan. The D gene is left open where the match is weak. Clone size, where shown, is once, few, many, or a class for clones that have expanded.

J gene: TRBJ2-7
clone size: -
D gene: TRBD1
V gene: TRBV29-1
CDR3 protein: CSVETGGSYEQYF
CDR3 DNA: TGCAGCGTTGAAACAGGGGGCTCCTACGAGCAGTACTTC

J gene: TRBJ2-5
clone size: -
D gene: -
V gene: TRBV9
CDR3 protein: CASSVALGSVETQYF
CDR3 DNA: TGTGCCAGCAGCGTAGCTCTGGGGTCGGTAGAGACCCAGTACTTC

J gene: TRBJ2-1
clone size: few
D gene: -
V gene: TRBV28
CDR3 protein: CAGSSSSYNEQFF
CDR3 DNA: TGTGCCGGTTCTAGTAGCTCCTACAATGAGCAGTTCTTC

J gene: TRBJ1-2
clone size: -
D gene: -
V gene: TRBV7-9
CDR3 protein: CASSLRALGRSGYTF
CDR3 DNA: TGTGCCAGCAGCCTCCGGGCCCTAGGACGGTCGGGCTACACCTTC

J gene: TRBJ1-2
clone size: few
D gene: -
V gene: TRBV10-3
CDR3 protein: CATPGETGYGYTF
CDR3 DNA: TGTGCCACCCCGGGAGAGACGGGCTATGGCTACACCTTC

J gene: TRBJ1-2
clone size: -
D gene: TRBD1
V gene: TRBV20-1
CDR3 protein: CSARFTGAYGGCTF
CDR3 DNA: TGCAGTGCTAGGTTTACAGGGGCTTACGGCGGCTGCACCTTC

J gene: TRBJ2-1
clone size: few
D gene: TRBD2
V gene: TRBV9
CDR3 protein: CASSVVGGRARNEQFF
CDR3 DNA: TGTGCCAGCAGCGTAGTAGGAGGGAGGGCCCGAAATGAGCAGTTCTTC

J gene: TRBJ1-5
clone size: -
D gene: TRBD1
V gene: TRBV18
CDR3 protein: CASSSQGQLNQPQHF
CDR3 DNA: TGTGCCAGCTCATCCCAGGGACAGCTTAATCAGCCCCAGCATTTT

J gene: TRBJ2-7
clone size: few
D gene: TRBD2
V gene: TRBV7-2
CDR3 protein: CASSGELAVTYEQYF
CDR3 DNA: TGTGCCAGCAGTGGTGAGCTAGCGGTGACCTACGAGCAGTACTTC

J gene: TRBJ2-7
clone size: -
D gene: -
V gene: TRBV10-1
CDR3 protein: CASSMTGVHEQYF
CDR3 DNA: TGCGCCAGCTCCATGACCGGGGTCCACGAGCAGTACTTC

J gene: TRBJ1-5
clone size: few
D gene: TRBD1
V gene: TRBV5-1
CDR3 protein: CASSYGQGGNQPQHF
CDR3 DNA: TGCGCCAGCAGCTATGGACAGGGAGGCAATCAGCCCCAGCATTTT

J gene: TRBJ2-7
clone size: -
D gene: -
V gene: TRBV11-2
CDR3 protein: CASSLARAGEQYF
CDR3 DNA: TGTGCCAGCAGCTTAGCTCGAGCCGGTGAGCAGTACTTC

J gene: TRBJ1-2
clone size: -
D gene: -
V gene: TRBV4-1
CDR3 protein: CASSQLWVGEGYTF
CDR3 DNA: TGCGCCAGCAGCCAACTCTGGGTTGGTGAAGGCTACACCTTC

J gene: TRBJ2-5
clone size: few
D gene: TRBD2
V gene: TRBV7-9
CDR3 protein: CASSQAASGRETQYF
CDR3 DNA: TGTGCCAGCAGCCAAGCGGCTAGCGGGAGGGAGACCCAGTACTTC

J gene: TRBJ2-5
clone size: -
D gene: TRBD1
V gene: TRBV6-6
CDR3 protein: CASSTGTAQETQYF
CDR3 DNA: TGTGCCAGCAGTACCGGGACAGCGCAAGAGACCCAGTACTTC

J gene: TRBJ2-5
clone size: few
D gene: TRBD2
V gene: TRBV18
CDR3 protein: CASSPPTGGRETQYF
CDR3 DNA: TGTGCCAGCTCACCACCGACGGGAGGCCGGGAGACCCAGTACTTC

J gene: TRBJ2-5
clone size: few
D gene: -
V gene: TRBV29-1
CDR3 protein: CSVRPGQETQYF
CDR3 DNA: TGCAGCGTGAGACCGGGACAAGAGACCCAGTACTTC

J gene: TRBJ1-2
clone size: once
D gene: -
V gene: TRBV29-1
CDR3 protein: CSVEILGNYGYTF
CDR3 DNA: TGCAGCGTTGAGATATTAGGCAACTATGGCTACACCTTC

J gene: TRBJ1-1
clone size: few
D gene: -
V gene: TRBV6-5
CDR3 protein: CASSSGQNTEAFF
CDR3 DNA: TGTGCCAGCAGTTCGGGACAGAACACTGAAGCTTTCTTT

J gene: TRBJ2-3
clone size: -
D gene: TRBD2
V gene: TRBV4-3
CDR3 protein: CASSQVKREGTDTQYF
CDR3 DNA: TGCGCCAGCAGCCAAGTAAAGCGGGAGGGCACAGATACGCAGTATTTT

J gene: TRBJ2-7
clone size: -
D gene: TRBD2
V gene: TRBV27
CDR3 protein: CASSATSGSLEQYF
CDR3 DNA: TGTGCCAGCAGTGCAACTAGCGGCTCGCTCGAGCAGTACTTC

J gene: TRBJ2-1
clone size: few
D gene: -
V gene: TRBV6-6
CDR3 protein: CASSGARGDEQFF
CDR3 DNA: TGTGCCAGCAGTGGGGCAAGGGGTGATGAGCAGTTCTTC

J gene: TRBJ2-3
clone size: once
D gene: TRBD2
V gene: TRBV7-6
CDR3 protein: CASSLETSGSFLDTQYF
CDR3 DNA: TGTGCCAGCAGCTTAGAGACTAGCGGGAGTTTTCTCGATACGCAGTATTTT

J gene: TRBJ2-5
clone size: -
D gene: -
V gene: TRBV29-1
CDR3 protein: CSTRKRETQYF
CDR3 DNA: TGCAGCACCAGGAAGAGGGAGACCCAGTACTTC

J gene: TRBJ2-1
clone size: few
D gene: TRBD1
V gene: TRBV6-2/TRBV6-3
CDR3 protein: CASTLGGQGYNEQFF
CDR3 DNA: TGTGCCAGCACCCTGGGGGGACAGGGGTACAATGAGCAGTTCTTC

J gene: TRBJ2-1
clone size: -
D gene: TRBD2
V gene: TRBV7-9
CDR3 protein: CASSSASSGAYNEQFF
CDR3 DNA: TGTGCCAGCAGCTCAGCATCTAGCGGCGCCTACAATGAGCAGTTCTTC

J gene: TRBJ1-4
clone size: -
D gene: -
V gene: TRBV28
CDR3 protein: CASSQPLGEGEKLFF
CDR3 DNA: TGTGCCAGCAGTCAGCCTTTGGGGGAAGGTGAAAAACTGTTTTTT

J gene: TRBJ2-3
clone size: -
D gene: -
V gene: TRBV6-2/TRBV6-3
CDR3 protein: CASRAGPDTQYF
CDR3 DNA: TGTGCCAGCAGGGCGGGACCAGATACGCAGTATTTT

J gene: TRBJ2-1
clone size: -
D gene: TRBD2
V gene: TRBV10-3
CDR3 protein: CAIQRAGVNEQFF
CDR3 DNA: TGTGCCATCCAGCGGGCGGGAGTCAATGAGCAGTTCTTC

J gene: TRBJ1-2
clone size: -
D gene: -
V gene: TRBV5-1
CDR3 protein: CASSPDANYYGYTF
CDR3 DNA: TGCGCCAGCAGTCCAGACGCAAACTACTATGGCTACACCTTC

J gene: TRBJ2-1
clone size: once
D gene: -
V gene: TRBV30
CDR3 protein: CAWSPRNYNEQFF
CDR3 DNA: TGTGCCTGGAGTCCCAGGAACTACAATGAGCAGTTCTTC

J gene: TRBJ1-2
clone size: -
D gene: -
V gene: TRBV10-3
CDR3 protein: CAISEGETSGYTF
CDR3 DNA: TGTGCCATCAGTGAGGGAGAGACAAGTGGCTACACCTTC

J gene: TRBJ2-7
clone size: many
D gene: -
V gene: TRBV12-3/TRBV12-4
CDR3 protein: CASSSFYEQYF
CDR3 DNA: TGTGCCAGCAGCTCTTTCTACGAGCAGTACTTC

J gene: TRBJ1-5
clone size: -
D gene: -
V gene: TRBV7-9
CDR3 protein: CASSADRSYQPQHF
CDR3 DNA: TGTGCCAGCAGCGCCGACAGGTCTTACCAGCCCCAGCATTTT

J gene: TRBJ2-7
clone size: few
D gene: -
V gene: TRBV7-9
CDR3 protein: CASTIIRGEQYF
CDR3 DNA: TGTGCCAGCACCATCATTAGGGGCGAGCAGTACTTC

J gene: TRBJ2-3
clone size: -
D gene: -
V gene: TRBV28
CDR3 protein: CATRNPDTNTQYF
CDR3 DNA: TGTGCTACGAGGAACCCCGACACAAATACGCAGTATTTT

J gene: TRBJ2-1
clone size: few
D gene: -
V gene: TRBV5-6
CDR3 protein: CASSLGGPSGYNEQFF
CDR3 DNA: TGTGCCAGCAGCTTGGGGGGGCCTAGCGGCTACAATGAGCAGTTCTTC

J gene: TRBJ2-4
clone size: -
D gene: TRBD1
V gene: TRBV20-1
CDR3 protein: CSATRQGMRNIQYF
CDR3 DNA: TGCAGTGCTACCAGACAGGGAATGAGAAACATTCAGTACTTC

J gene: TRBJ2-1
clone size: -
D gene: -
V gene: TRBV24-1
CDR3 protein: CATRQGAGNEQFF
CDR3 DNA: TGTGCCACCAGGCAGGGCGCAGGCAATGAGCAGTTCTTC

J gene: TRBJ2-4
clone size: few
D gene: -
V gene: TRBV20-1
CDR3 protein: CSARDSRRENIQYF
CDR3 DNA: TGCAGTGCTAGGGACTCACGGCGGGAAAACATTCAGTACTTC

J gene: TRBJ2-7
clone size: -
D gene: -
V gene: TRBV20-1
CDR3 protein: CSASGGGSYEQYF
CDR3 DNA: TGCAGTGCTAGCGGAGGGGGATCCTACGAGCAGTACTTC

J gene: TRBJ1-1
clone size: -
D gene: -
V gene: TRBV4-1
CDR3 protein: CASSTEQGPTEAFF
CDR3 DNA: TGCGCCAGCAGCACCGAACAGGGTCCGACTGAAGCTTTCTTT

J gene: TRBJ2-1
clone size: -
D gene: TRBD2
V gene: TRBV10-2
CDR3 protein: CASSEAVLAGVGNEQFF
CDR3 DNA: TGCGCCAGCAGTGAGGCCGTTCTAGCGGGAGTTGGCAATGAGCAGTTCTTC

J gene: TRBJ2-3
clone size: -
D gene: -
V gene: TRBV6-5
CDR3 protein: CASSLGMVTDTQYF
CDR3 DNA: TGTGCCAGCTCCCTGGGGATGGTCACAGATACGCAGTATTTT

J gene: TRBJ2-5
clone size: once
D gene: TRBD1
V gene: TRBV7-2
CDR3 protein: CASSLAGQGQEAQYF
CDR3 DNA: TGTGCCAGCAGCTTAGCGGGACAGGGCCAAGAGGCCCAGTACTTC

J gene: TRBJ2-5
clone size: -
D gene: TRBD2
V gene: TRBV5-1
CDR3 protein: CASEIAGDLGETQYF
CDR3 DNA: TGCGCCAGCGAGATAGCGGGAGACCTCGGTGAGACCCAGTACTTC

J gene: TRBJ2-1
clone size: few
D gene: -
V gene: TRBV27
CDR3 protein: CASSLGTRSDNEQFF
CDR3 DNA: TGTGCCAGCAGTTTAGGGACCCGCAGCGACAATGAGCAGTTCTTC

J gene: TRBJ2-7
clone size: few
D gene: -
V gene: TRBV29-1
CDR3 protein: CSVGQRSYEQYF
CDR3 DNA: TGCAGCGTTGGACAGAGATCCTACGAGCAGTACTTC

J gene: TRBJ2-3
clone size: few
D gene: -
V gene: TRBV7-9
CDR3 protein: CASSSSDGQYRENTDTQYF
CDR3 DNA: TGTGCCAGCAGTTCCTCCGACGGACAGTACAGAGAGAACACAGATACGCAGTATTTT

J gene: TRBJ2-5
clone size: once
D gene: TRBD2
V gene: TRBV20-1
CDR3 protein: CSARIGLAEGETQYF
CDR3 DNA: TGCAGTGCTAGAATCGGACTAGCGGAGGGGGAGACCCAGTACTTC

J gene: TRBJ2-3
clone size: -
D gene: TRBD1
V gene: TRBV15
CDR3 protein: CATSSLGDRITDTQYF
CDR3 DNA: TGTGCCACCAGCAGCCTGGGGGACAGGATCACAGATACGCAGTATTTT

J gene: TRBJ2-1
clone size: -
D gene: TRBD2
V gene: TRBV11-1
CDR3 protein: CASSLGGRGLGEQFF
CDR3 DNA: TGTGCCAGCAGCTTAGGCGGGAGGGGATTGGGTGAGCAGTTCTTC

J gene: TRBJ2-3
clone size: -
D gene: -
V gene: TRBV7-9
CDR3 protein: CASRQTSTQYF
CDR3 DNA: TGTGCCAGCAGGCAGACTAGTACGCAGTATTTT

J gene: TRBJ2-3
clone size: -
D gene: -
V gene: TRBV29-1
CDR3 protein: CSVGVPVTDTQYF
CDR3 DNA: TGCAGCGTTGGAGTGCCCGTCACAGATACGCAGTATTTT

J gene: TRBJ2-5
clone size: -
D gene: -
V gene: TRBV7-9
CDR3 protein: CASSLVAAKREETQYF
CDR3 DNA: TGTGCCAGCAGCTTAGTAGCGGCCAAAAGAGAAGAGACCCAGTACTTC

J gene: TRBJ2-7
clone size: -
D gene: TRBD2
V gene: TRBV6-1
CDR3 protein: CASASGSRAEQYF
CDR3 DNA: TGTGCCTCGGCTAGCGGGAGTAGGGCTGAGCAGTACTTC

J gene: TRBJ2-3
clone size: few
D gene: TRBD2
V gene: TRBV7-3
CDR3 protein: CASSLRLAADTQYF
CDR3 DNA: TGTGCCAGCAGCTTGCGACTAGCAGCAGATACGCAGTATTTT

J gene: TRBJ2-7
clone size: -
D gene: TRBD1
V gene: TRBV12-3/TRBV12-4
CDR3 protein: CASSLRQGGNEQYF
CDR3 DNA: TGTGCCAGCAGTTTACGACAGGGGGGCAATGAGCAGTACTTC